This T cell receptor beta chain was profiled in a study of regulatory T cells in long-lasting Graves disease. This sample's time point: persistent/refractory GD, antithyroid drugs over 5 years with positive TRAb. PBMC-derived RNA was used for the TCR library. Sequencing libraries for TCR beta were prepared with iRepertoire HTBI primers and Arm-PCR of CDR3 regions. Original handling: Looking across samples, the authors found roughly 58 TRBV and 14 TRBJ segments. TCRdb processed the multiplex PCR reads anew with MiXCR; each CDR3 protein has one entry. What appears here as the V and J calls and clone size reflects TCRdb's work, not the paper's. Of around 460,000 distinct CDR3 sequences listed, about 22% are singletons. Overall study findings and caveats: Authors noted too few samples as a limitation.

Comment on this clonotype: Its antigen remains unknown.

Germline V gives CDR1 SGHAT, CDR2 FQNNGV. V was shortened by 5 bases and J by 7 bases, with 21 bases between the two germline ends. The CDR3 runs 16 residues. The chain has TRBV11-2 and TRBJ1-5; a weak D match, TRBD1 (5 bases). The sequencing here drew on peripheral blood mononuclear cells (PBMCs), taken when the disease was refractory, from a patient treated with antithyroid drugs. The clonotype was recovered from a female donor with Graves disease. DNA of the CDR3: TGTGCCAGCAGCCAAGAGAGCTCAGGGTCCCGCCAGCCCCAGCATTTT. Protein: CASSQESSGSRQPQHF.